This paragraph reports one T cell receptor beta chain. Its target is unknown. No conserved phenylalanine or tryptophan ends this CDR3, so it is likely a read error. General study results and limits: Tumor memory CD4+ T cell TCR gene usage was found to cluster with blood and lymph node memory CD4+ cells and with lymph node naive CD4+ cells.

The CDR3 has 17 amino acids. The germline V gene encodes CDR1 MNHEY and CDR2 SVGEGT. The V end was cut by 6 bases, the J end by 1 base, with 21 bases between. Treg sorting used a CD4+CD25+CD127-/low gate. Full-length variable regions came from constant-region reverse primers plus semi-nested Nested Universal Primer A PCR. TCRdb fed the 5' RACE reads into MiXCR, producing one record per CDR3 protein. The sample gives 35,000 to 50,000 distinct CDR3 sequences, 22% of which show up once; about 4% is in the top ten. The sequence was collected from a female donor with breast cancer. V is TRBV6-2 or TRBV6-3 and J is TRBJ1-1; TRBD1 is a possible D gene (5 bases). Sample: Tregs sorted from blood. CDR3 nucleotide sequence: TGTGCCAGCAGCCCACTCCGACTCCGGGACGAGAACACTGAAGCTTTCTAT. It codes for CASSPLRLRDENTEAFY.